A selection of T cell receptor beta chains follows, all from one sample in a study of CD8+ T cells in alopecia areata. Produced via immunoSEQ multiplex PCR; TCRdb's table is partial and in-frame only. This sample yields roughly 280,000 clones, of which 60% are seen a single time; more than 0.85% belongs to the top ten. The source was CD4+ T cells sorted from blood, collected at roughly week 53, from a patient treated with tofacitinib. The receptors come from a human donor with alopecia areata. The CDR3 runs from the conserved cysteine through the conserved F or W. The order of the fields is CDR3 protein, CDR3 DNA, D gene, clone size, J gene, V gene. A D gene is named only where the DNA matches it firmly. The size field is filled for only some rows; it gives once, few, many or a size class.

CASSPGEQLRAYEQYF	TGTGCCAGCAGCCCAGGGGAACAGCTACGCGCCTACGAGCAGTACTTC	-	-	TRBJ2-7	TRBV9
CASSWDRTRNTEAFF	TGTGCCAGCAGCTGGGACAGAACACGGAACACTGAAGCTTTCTTT	TRBD1	-	TRBJ1-1	TRBV5-6
CAISESGQGYNEQFF	TGTGCCATCAGTGAGTCGGGACAGGGGTACAATGAGCAGTTCTTC	TRBD1	-	TRBJ2-1	TRBV10-3
CASSPGEKSVQPQHF	TGCGCCAGCAGCCCCGGGGAAAAAAGTGTTCAGCCCCAGCATTTT	-	-	TRBJ1-5	TRBV5-1
CSVVGRKSSYEQYF	TGCAGCGTTGTCGGCCGGAAAAGTTCCTACGAGCAGTACTTC	-	-	TRBJ2-7	TRBV29-1
CASSPGQPYEQYF	TGCGCCAGCAGCCCGGGACAGCCCTACGAGCAGTACTTC	TRBD1	few	TRBJ2-7	TRBV5-1
CASSGLGGNQPQHF	TGTGCCAGCAGTGGACTCGGGGGGAATCAGCCCCAGCATTTT	-	-	TRBJ1-5	TRBV25-1
CASRAQGTGANVLTF	TGTGCCAGCAGAGCACAGGGGACTGGGGCCAACGTCCTGACTTTC	TRBD1	-	TRBJ2-6	TRBV6-5
CASSRAGVPYEQYF	TGTGCCAGCAGCCGAGCGGGGGTGCCCTACGAGCAGTACTTC	TRBD2	once	TRBJ2-7	TRBV7-9
CAWSVQAADYEQYF	TGTGCCTGGAGTGTACAGGCCGCCGACTACGAGCAGTACTTC	-	-	TRBJ2-7	TRBV30
CASGDPSSYEQYF	TGCGCCAGCGGAGATCCGAGCTCCTACGAGCAGTACTTC	-	-	TRBJ2-7	TRBV5-1
CASNGRNHNQPQHF	TGTGCCAGTAACGGGAGGAACCACAACCAGCCCCAGCATTTT	-	few	TRBJ1-5	TRBV19
CASSLVKETQYF	TGTGCCAGCAGCTTAGTGAAAGAGACCCAGTACTTC	-	-	TRBJ2-5	TRBV7-2
CSVEGRQGAYNEQFF	TGCAGCGTTGAGGGGCGACAGGGGGCTTACAATGAGCAGTTCTTC	TRBD1	once	TRBJ2-1	TRBV29-1
CASSSRAIASYEQYF	TGCGCCAGCAGCTCCAGGGCCATCGCTTCCTACGAGCAGTACTTC	-	-	TRBJ2-7	TRBV5-1
CSAQETSYEQYF	TGCAGCGCACAGGAGACGTCCTACGAGCAGTACTTC	-	few	TRBJ2-7	TRBV29-1
CASSLGRTYEQYF	TGTGCCAGCAGCCTTGGACGGACCTACGAGCAGTACTTC	-	-	TRBJ2-7	TRBV6-5
CATLADNEQFF	TGTGCCACCCTGGCGGATAATGAGCAGTTCTTC	-	few	TRBJ2-1	TRBV19
CASSTGQSFNEKLFF	TGTGCCAGCAGTACAGGACAGTCTTTTAATGAAAAACTGTTTTTT	-	few	TRBJ1-4	TRBV6-6
CSVASADTQYF	TGCAGCGTTGCATCCGCAGATACGCAGTATTTT	-	-	TRBJ2-3	TRBV29-1
CASSLEGGRNSPLHF	TGTGCCAGCAGCTTAGAGGGGGGGAGGAATTCACCCCTCCACTTT	-	-	TRBJ1-6	TRBV7-9
CASSGPWDEQFF	TGCGCCAGCAGCGGCCCGTGGGATGAGCAGTTCTTC	-	few	TRBJ2-1	TRBV5-1
CASSRGQGDEKLFF	TGTGCCAGCAGCCGAGGACAGGGAGATGAAAAACTGTTTTTT	TRBD1	-	TRBJ1-4	TRBV9
CASSLVAGGAVGELFF	TGTGCCAGCAGCTTAGTTGCAGGGGGCGCGGTCGGGGAGCTGTTTTTT	TRBD1	few	TRBJ2-2	TRBV7-6
CASSWGRRSYNEQFF	TGCGCCAGCAGCTGGGGCCGACGCTCCTACAATGAGCAGTTCTTC	-	-	TRBJ2-1	TRBV5-1
CASSLEGGRDEQYF	TGTGCCAGCAGCTTGGAGGGGGGACGGGACGAGCAGTACTTC	-	-	TRBJ2-7	TRBV5-4
CASSSGEGQTQYF	TGTGCCAGCAGCTCAGGGGAGGGCCAGACCCAGTACTTC	-	-	TRBJ2-5	TRBV7-9
CATSSPQGRGETQYF	TGTGCCACCAGCAGTCCCCAGGGGCGCGGTGAGACCCAGTACTTC	-	-	TRBJ2-5	TRBV15
CAWSVGSSMYF	TGTGCCTGGAGTGTAGGGTCCAGTATGTACTTC	-	-	TRBJ2-7	TRBV30
CASSPDPTGMTDTQYF	TGCGCCAGCAGCCCGGACCCGACAGGGATGACAGATACGCAGTATTTT	TRBD1	few	TRBJ2-3	TRBV5-1
CASSLADRANQPQHF	TGTGCCAGCAGCTTAGCGGACAGGGCCAATCAGCCCCAGCATTTT	TRBD1	-	TRBJ1-5	TRBV7-2
CASSRLGGGYTF	TGTGCCAGCAGCCGCCTCGGGGGAGGCTACACCTTC	-	few	TRBJ1-2	TRBV9
CASSSSGPNYGYTF	TGTGCCAGCAGCTCTTCGGGTCCTAACTATGGCTACACCTTC	-	-	TRBJ1-2	TRBV7-8
CASSSTSGGGQETQYF	TGCGCCAGCAGCTCCACAAGCGGGGGGGGCCAAGAGACCCAGTACTTC	TRBD2	-	TRBJ2-5	TRBV5-1
CASQNLGRGVEAFF	TGTGCCAGCCAAAACCTTGGGCGGGGTGTTGAAGCTTTCTTT	-	-	TRBJ1-1	TRBV2
CASSEAASGGHFYTDTQYF	TGTGCCAGCAGTGAAGCGGCTAGCGGGGGCCATTTTTACACAGATACGCAGTATTTT	TRBD2	few	TRBJ2-3	TRBV2
CAWKSRGSEQFF	TGTGCCTGGAAGTCACGGGGATCTGAGCAGTTCTTC	-	few	TRBJ2-1	TRBV30
CASSLHRPPYRETQYF	TGTGCCAGCAGCTTACATCGGCCACCGTACAGGGAGACCCAGTACTTC	-	-	TRBJ2-5	TRBV7-8
CASSPRYEQFF	TGTGCCAGCAGCCCCCGCTATGAGCAGTTCTTC	-	-	TRBJ2-1	TRBV28